This TCR beta chain was retrieved from a study of blood T cells in healthy people across ages. Study findings and constraints: Because sorting was not performed, PBMCs prevented conclusive naive versus antigen-experienced comparison. Measured against age, TCR beta diversity per million T cells decreased in a roughly linear manner.

Sample-barcoded 5' priming and a J-beta primer mix drove a second PCR of about 7 to 11 cycles. MiXCR, run by TCRdb on the 5' RACE reads, gives a single entry per CDR3 protein. The sample records hundreds of thousands of distinct CDR3 sequences, approximately 49% being singletons. The CDR3 has 17 residues. V lost 3 bases, J lost 5 bases, and 10 bases stayed unmatched. CDR1 and CDR2 (germline): SGHTA, FQGNSA. As for this clonotype: Its antigen is currently unknown.

Sequencing was done on a sample of blood. The source of this sequence is a woman aged 55-75 years in good health. J is TRBJ2-2 and V is TRBV7-2; 9 nucleotides agree with TRBD1. CDR3 loop: CASSFPVQGALTGELFF. CDR3 bases: TGTGCCAGCAGCTTTCCGGTACAGGGGGCGCTTACCGGGGAGCTGTTTTTT.